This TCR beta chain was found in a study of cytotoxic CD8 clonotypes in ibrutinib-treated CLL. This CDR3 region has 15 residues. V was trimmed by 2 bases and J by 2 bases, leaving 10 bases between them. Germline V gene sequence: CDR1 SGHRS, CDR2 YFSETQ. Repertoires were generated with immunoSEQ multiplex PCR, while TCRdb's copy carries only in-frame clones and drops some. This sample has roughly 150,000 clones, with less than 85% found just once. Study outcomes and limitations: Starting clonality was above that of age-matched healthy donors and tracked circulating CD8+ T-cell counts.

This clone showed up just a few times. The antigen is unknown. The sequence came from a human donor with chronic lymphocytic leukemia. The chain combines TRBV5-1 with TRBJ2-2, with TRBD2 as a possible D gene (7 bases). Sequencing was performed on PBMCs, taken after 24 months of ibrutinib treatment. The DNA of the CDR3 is TGCGCCAGCAGCTTACCGGGGGGCAACACCGGGGAGCTGTTTTTT. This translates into CASSLPGGNTGELFF.